The clone carrying this T cell receptor (beta chain) was seen many times. Its matching antigen is unknown. This CDR3 has 15 residues. The V gene end was trimmed by 0 bases and the J gene end by 4 bases; junction bases not matched to a gene: 3. The V gene's germline CDR1 is DFQATT and CDR2 SNEGSKA (reference sequence). RNA transcripts yielded amplified TCR beta CDR3 regions. Researchers ran a first-round RT-PCR on the TCR CDR3 using the HTBI primer set. TCRdb reprocessed the multiplex PCR reads via MiXCR and lists one record per CDR3 protein. The sample holds 200,000 to 250,000 distinct CDR3 sequences, 15% to 20% seen once. The patients, who ranged from 18 to 65 in age, presented with newly diagnosed hyperthyroidism lasting under 2 months. The data were taken from a study of T cells in Graves' hyperthyroidism and ophthalmopathy. Study observations and caveats: The blood repertoire included most of the expanded thyroid clonotypes above 0.001.

This chain connects TRBV20-1 to TRBJ2-1; the match to TRBD2 covers 10 bases. The source material was blood. This TCR derives from a man between 40 and 49 years old with Graves' hyperthyroidism. The CDR3 region is CSARDWTSGYNEQFF. The CDR3, as DNA: TGCAGTGCTAGAGATTGGACTAGCGGTTACAATGAGCAGTTCTTC.